This TCR beta chain was profiled in a study of T cell responses to AZD1222 COVID-19 vaccine. The repertoire was sequenced with immunoSEQ multiplex PCR; TCRdb's copy has only in-frame clones and lacks some. The sample has 84,000 or so clones, 80% to 90% seen once. Details on this clone: Its specificity is unknown.

Findings of the study overall: In all cases, repertoires were sampled only after the peak T cell response. Spike as a whole was targeted by vaccine-associated CD4 TCRs, dominant at 160-218 and 743-854. Baseline seropositivity occurred in only six AZD1222 recipients. The donors showed a predominance of white British ancestry and of females, with possible underestimation of clonal diversity.

V gave up 4 bases and J gave up 2 bases, with 13 bases separating them. CDR3 length: 14 residues. Germline-derived CDR1 and CDR2 are SGHRS and YFSETQ. The rearrangement uses TRBV5-1 and TRBJ2-7, with D perhaps matching TRBD1 (6 bases). The TCR originated in an adult in good health. The input for sequencing was peripheral blood, taken on day 0 of AZD1222 vaccination. The CDR3 nucleotides read TGCGCCAGCAGCCAGGGGACGGAAGCCTACGAGCAGTACTTC. Protein: CASSQGTEAYEQYF.